The rows below give T cell receptor beta chains drawn from one sample of a study of glioma-infiltrating T cells. TCRdb ran MiXCR on the multiplex PCR reads and lists one entry per CDR3 protein. The table has about 140,000 distinct CDR3 sequences, about two fifths seen once. The sequenced sample was glioma tissue, nonneoplastic brain tissue, or PBMCs (not recorded which). The source is a human donor with low-grade glioma or glioblastoma, undergoing nonglioma brain surgery, or in good health (not recorded which). Each CDR3 is given with its conserved first and last residue. Fields, in order: J gene, clone size, V gene, D gene, CDR3 protein, CDR3 DNA. A D gene is named only where the DNA matches it firmly. Some rows have no size entry. The others give once, few or many, or a class for an expanded clone.

j_call: TRBJ1-1
clone_size: NA
v_call: TRBV3-1
d_call: NA
cdr3_aa: CASSLQGVWGLITEAFF
cdr3_nt: TGTGCCAGCAGCCTTCAGGGTGTCTGGGGGCTTATCACTGAAGCTTTCTTT

j_call: TRBJ1-4
clone_size: NA
v_call: TRBV10-1
d_call: NA
cdr3_aa: CASSEPPEKLFF
cdr3_nt: TGCGCCAGCAGTGAGCCACCCGAAAAACTGTTTTTT

j_call: TRBJ1-6
clone_size: few
v_call: TRBV6-1
d_call: TRBD1
cdr3_aa: CAARDRASNSPLHF
cdr3_nt: TGTGCCGCCCGGGACAGGGCTTCAAATTCACCCCTCCACTTT

j_call: TRBJ2-3
clone_size: many
v_call: TRBV20-1
d_call: TRBD1
cdr3_aa: CSARDPPWGTGNTDTQYF
cdr3_nt: TGCAGTGCTAGAGATCCCCCTTGGGGGACAGGGAACACAGATACGCAGTATTTT

j_call: TRBJ2-1
clone_size: many
v_call: TRBV6-1
d_call: NA
cdr3_aa: CASTQRGDEQFF
cdr3_nt: TGTGCCAGCACCCAGAGGGGGGATGAGCAGTTCTTC

j_call: TRBJ2-1
clone_size: NA
v_call: TRBV6-6
d_call: NA
cdr3_aa: CASSYSSTRSYNEQFF
cdr3_nt: TGTGCCAGCAGTTACTCAAGCACCCGCTCCTACAATGAGCAGTTCTTC

j_call: TRBJ1-6
clone_size: NA
v_call: TRBV6-1
d_call: NA
cdr3_aa: CASSAARNSPLHF
cdr3_nt: TGTGCCAGCAGTGCCGCAAGGAATTCACCCCTCCACTTT

j_call: TRBJ1-2
clone_size: NA
v_call: TRBV28
d_call: TRBD1
cdr3_aa: CASSSPGQGYGYTF
cdr3_nt: TGTGCCAGCAGTTCCCCGGGACAGGGCTATGGCTACACCTTC

j_call: TRBJ1-4
clone_size: NA
v_call: TRBV6-2/TRBV6-3
d_call: NA
cdr3_aa: CASRRRQASNEKLFF
cdr3_nt: TGTGCCAGCAGGCGCAGACAGGCGTCTAATGAAAAACTGTTTTTT

j_call: TRBJ2-2
clone_size: NA
v_call: TRBV12-3/TRBV12-4
d_call: NA
cdr3_aa: CASRGSGLSTGELFF
cdr3_nt: TGTGCCAGCAGGGGATCCGGTCTGTCCACCGGGGAGCTGTTTTTT

j_call: TRBJ2-3
clone_size: NA
v_call: TRBV20-1
d_call: TRBD2
cdr3_aa: CSARSGTSGGADTQYF
cdr3_nt: TGCAGTGCTAGAAGTGGGACTAGCGGGGGGGCGGATACGCAGTATTTT

j_call: TRBJ1-6
clone_size: many
v_call: TRBV6-1
d_call: TRBD1
cdr3_aa: CASRIGQGFNSPLHF
cdr3_nt: TGTGCCAGCAGGATTGGACAGGGATTTAATTCACCCCTCCACTTT

j_call: TRBJ1-2
clone_size: NA
v_call: TRBV27
d_call: NA
cdr3_aa: CATRPGSLPPPYGYTF
cdr3_nt: TGTGCCACTCGCCCAGGGTCCCTCCCTCCCCCTTATGGCTACACCTTC

j_call: TRBJ1-1
clone_size: NA
v_call: TRBV4-1
d_call: NA
cdr3_aa: CASSRRRVTEAFF
cdr3_nt: TGCGCCAGCAGCCGAAGACGGGTTACTGAAGCTTTCTTT

j_call: TRBJ2-3
clone_size: NA
v_call: TRBV6-4
d_call: TRBD2
cdr3_aa: CASSRGAGEGADTQYF
cdr3_nt: TGTGCCAGCAGTCGAGGGGCGGGAGAGGGCGCAGATACGCAGTATTTT

j_call: TRBJ2-3
clone_size: few
v_call: TRBV10-1
d_call: NA
cdr3_aa: CASSESTGATDTQYF
cdr3_nt: TGCGCCAGCAGTGAGTCTACAGGTGCCACAGATACGCAGTATTTT

j_call: TRBJ2-1
clone_size: NA
v_call: TRBV27
d_call: TRBD1
cdr3_aa: CASSSRTGILNEQFF
cdr3_nt: TGTGCCAGCAGTTCCCGGACAGGGATTCTGAATGAGCAGTTCTTC

j_call: TRBJ2-1
clone_size: NA
v_call: TRBV3-1
d_call: NA
cdr3_aa: CASSQDRYPDEQFF
cdr3_nt: TGTGCCAGCAGCCAAGATCGTTACCCCGACGAGCAGTTCTTC

j_call: TRBJ1-2
clone_size: NA
v_call: TRBV6-6
d_call: NA
cdr3_aa: CASSRQYGYTF
cdr3_nt: TGTGCCAGCAGCCGACAGTATGGCTACACCTTC

j_call: TRBJ2-1
clone_size: once
v_call: TRBV7-8
d_call: NA
cdr3_aa: CASSSPSGSQFF
cdr3_nt: TGTGCCAGCAGCTCACCCTCCGGGTCGCAGTTCTTC

j_call: TRBJ2-1
clone_size: few
v_call: TRBV7-3
d_call: TRBD2
cdr3_aa: CASSLMGAGGYNEQFF
cdr3_nt: TGTGCCAGCAGCTTAATGGGAGCGGGGGGCTACAATGAGCAGTTCTTC

j_call: TRBJ2-3
clone_size: NA
v_call: TRBV4-1
d_call: TRBD1
cdr3_aa: CASSPGQGKADTQYF
cdr3_nt: TGCGCCAGCAGCCCGGGACAGGGAAAAGCAGATACGCAGTATTTT

j_call: TRBJ2-7
clone_size: NA
v_call: TRBV6-6
d_call: NA
cdr3_aa: CASSFQGNEQYF
cdr3_nt: TGTGCCAGCAGTTTTCAGGGAAACGAGCAGTACTTC

j_call: TRBJ1-2
clone_size: many
v_call: TRBV15
d_call: NA
cdr3_aa: CATSRGPNYGYTF
cdr3_nt: TGTGCCACCAGCAGGGGTCCTAACTATGGCTACACCTTC

j_call: TRBJ2-5
clone_size: few
v_call: TRBV20-1
d_call: TRBD1
cdr3_aa: CSAREPGQMKETQYF
cdr3_nt: TGCAGTGCTAGAGAACCGGGACAGATGAAAGAGACCCAGTACTTC

j_call: TRBJ2-5
clone_size: NA
v_call: TRBV10-3
d_call: NA
cdr3_aa: CAIREQETQYF
cdr3_nt: TGTGCCATCAGGGAGCAAGAGACCCAGTACTTC

j_call: TRBJ1-2
clone_size: NA
v_call: TRBV20-1
d_call: TRBD1
cdr3_aa: CSARNRGPNYGYTF
cdr3_nt: TGCAGTGCTAGAAACAGGGGACCTAACTATGGCTACACCTTC

j_call: TRBJ2-7
clone_size: few
v_call: TRBV6-1
d_call: NA
cdr3_aa: CASSWVSNYEQYF
cdr3_nt: TGTGCCAGCAGTTGGGTCAGTAACTACGAGCAGTACTTC

j_call: TRBJ2-5
clone_size: NA
v_call: TRBV4-1
d_call: TRBD2
cdr3_aa: CASSQDEVAGPQETQYF
cdr3_nt: TGCGCCAGCAGCCAAGATGAGGTAGCGGGACCACAAGAGACCCAGTACTTC

j_call: TRBJ2-7
clone_size: NA
v_call: TRBV20-1
d_call: TRBD2
cdr3_aa: CGADKRPGLLIGEQYF
cdr3_nt: TGCGGTGCTGATAAACGACCGGGACTACTTATCGGGGAGCAGTACTTC

j_call: TRBJ2-3
clone_size: many
v_call: TRBV6-6
d_call: NA
cdr3_aa: CASSYREADTQYF
cdr3_nt: TGTGCCAGCAGTTACAGGGAGGCAGATACGCAGTATTTT

j_call: TRBJ1-1
clone_size: NA
v_call: TRBV6-1
d_call: NA
cdr3_aa: CASSYRQPNTEAFF
cdr3_nt: TGTGCCAGCAGTTATCGACAGCCGAACACTGAAGCTTTCTTT

j_call: TRBJ1-2
clone_size: NA
v_call: TRBV4-3
d_call: NA
cdr3_aa: CASSQVWGSDGYTF
cdr3_nt: TGCGCCAGCAGCCAAGTCTGGGGGTCGGATGGCTACACCTTC

j_call: TRBJ1-4
clone_size: NA
v_call: TRBV20-1
d_call: NA
cdr3_aa: CSARRKYSVSTNEKLFF
cdr3_nt: TGCAGTGCCCGCAGGAAGTACTCGGTATCAACTAATGAAAAACTGTTTTTT

j_call: TRBJ1-4
clone_size: once
v_call: TRBV3-1
d_call: NA
cdr3_aa: CASSQAGVGKLFF
cdr3_nt: TGTGCCAGCAGCCAAGCGGGGGTTGGAAAACTGTTTTTT

j_call: TRBJ2-1
clone_size: NA
v_call: TRBV18
d_call: NA
cdr3_aa: CASSLTDGTYNEQFF
cdr3_nt: TGTGCCAGCTCATTGACGGACGGGACCTACAATGAGCAGTTCTTC

j_call: TRBJ2-7
clone_size: NA
v_call: TRBV10-3
d_call: NA
cdr3_aa: CAIKGRLDLEQYF
cdr3_nt: TGTGCCATCAAAGGCAGGCTGGATCTCGAGCAGTACTTC

j_call: TRBJ2-1
clone_size: NA
v_call: TRBV7-2
d_call: TRBD1
cdr3_aa: CASSSLAGGSEQFF
cdr3_nt: TGTGCCAGCAGCTCCCTTGCAGGGGGCAGTGAGCAGTTCTTC

j_call: TRBJ2-7
clone_size: many
v_call: TRBV6-1
d_call: TRBD2
cdr3_aa: CASNVAGAREQYF
cdr3_nt: TGTGCCAGCAACGTAGCGGGAGCTCGTGAGCAGTACTTC

j_call: TRBJ1-1
clone_size: NA
v_call: TRBV29-1
d_call: NA
cdr3_aa: CSVAEGGLEAFF
cdr3_nt: TGCAGCGTTGCAGAGGGGGGTCTTGAAGCTTTCTTT

j_call: TRBJ2-3
clone_size: NA
v_call: TRBV12-5
d_call: TRBD1
cdr3_aa: CASGSTGEDTQYF
cdr3_nt: TGTGCTAGTGGTTCCACAGGGGAAGATACGCAGTATTTT

j_call: TRBJ2-3
clone_size: once
v_call: TRBV29-1
d_call: TRBD1
cdr3_aa: CSVEDWTGIGTDTQYF
cdr3_nt: TGCAGCGTTGAAGATTGGACAGGGATCGGCACAGATACGCAGTATTTT

j_call: TRBJ2-1
clone_size: NA
v_call: TRBV14
d_call: TRBD2
cdr3_aa: CASSKLAGAYNEQFF
cdr3_nt: TGTGCCAGCAGCAAACTAGCGGGGGCGTACAATGAGCAGTTCTTC

j_call: TRBJ1-1
clone_size: NA
v_call: TRBV10-3
d_call: NA
cdr3_aa: CAISDSVNTEAFF
cdr3_nt: TGTGCCATCAGTGACAGCGTGAACACTGAAGCTTTCTTT

j_call: TRBJ2-5
clone_size: NA
v_call: TRBV20-1
d_call: NA
cdr3_aa: CSARDQAEETQYF
cdr3_nt: TGCAGTGCTAGAGATCAAGCAGAAGAGACCCAGTACTTC

j_call: TRBJ2-7
clone_size: NA
v_call: TRBV6-1
d_call: TRBD2
cdr3_aa: CASRTSGKYEQYF
cdr3_nt: TGTGCCAGCCGGACTAGCGGAAAGTACGAGCAGTACTTC

j_call: TRBJ1-5
clone_size: NA
v_call: TRBV6-2/TRBV6-3
d_call: NA
cdr3_aa: CASSYLIQGQPQHF
cdr3_nt: TGTGCCAGCAGTTACCTGATACAGGGTCAGCCCCAGCATTTT

j_call: TRBJ2-1
clone_size: few
v_call: TRBV29-1
d_call: TRBD1
cdr3_aa: CSHAKQGDNEQFF
cdr3_nt: TGCAGCCACGCAAAACAGGGGGACAATGAGCAGTTCTTC

j_call: TRBJ1-4
clone_size: many
v_call: TRBV20-1
d_call: TRBD1
cdr3_aa: CSARGAGTANEKLFF
cdr3_nt: TGCAGTGCTAGGGGCGCCGGGACAGCTAATGAAAAACTGTTTTTT

j_call: TRBJ2-1
clone_size: NA
v_call: TRBV20-1
d_call: NA
cdr3_aa: CSAADTKRGYNEQFF
cdr3_nt: TGCAGTGCAGCTGATACCAAACGGGGCTACAATGAGCAGTTCTTC

j_call: TRBJ1-6
clone_size: NA
v_call: TRBV2
d_call: NA
cdr3_aa: CASRDRWNSPLHF
cdr3_nt: TGTGCCAGCAGGGACAGATGGAATTCACCCCTCCACTTT

j_call: TRBJ2-7
clone_size: NA
v_call: TRBV6-2/TRBV6-3
d_call: TRBD1
cdr3_aa: CASSYSRTGGGEQYF
cdr3_nt: TGTGCCAGCAGTTACTCTAGGACAGGGGGCGGCGAGCAGTACTTC

j_call: TRBJ2-1
clone_size: NA
v_call: TRBV25-1
d_call: NA
cdr3_aa: CASSDPGAHNEQFF
cdr3_nt: TGTGCCAGCAGTGACCCAGGGGCCCACAATGAGCAGTTCTTC

j_call: TRBJ1-1
clone_size: few
v_call: TRBV15
d_call: NA
cdr3_aa: CATSRVVNTEAFF
cdr3_nt: TGTGCCACCAGCAGAGTTGTGAACACTGAAGCTTTCTTT

j_call: TRBJ2-1
clone_size: few
v_call: TRBV7-8
d_call: TRBD1
cdr3_aa: CASSLMAGTGPNEQFF
cdr3_nt: TGTGCCAGCAGCTTAATGGCCGGGACAGGCCCCAATGAGCAGTTCTTC

j_call: TRBJ2-2
clone_size: once
v_call: TRBV12-3/TRBV12-4
d_call: NA
cdr3_aa: CASSFRQVNTGELFF
cdr3_nt: TGTGCCAGCAGTTTTCGACAGGTAAACACCGGGGAGCTGTTTTTT